These 12 T cell receptor beta chains were all obtained from the same sample, sequenced in a study of T cell repertoires in cytomegalovirus infection. TCRdb ran MiXCR on the reads and lists one entry per CDR3 protein. The data hold around 900,000 distinct CDR3 sequences, with roughly 30% observed a single time. No antigen is known for these receptors. This material consisted of cultured CD8+ T cells from PBMCs, taken from culture after CMV antigen stimulation. The receptors here all came from a human donor in good health (CMV status not recorded). Some clones in this sample may be carry-over from other donors' samples.

The CDR3 sequence is CASSLSLTRGRLEKLFF. As DNA, the CDR3 is TGTGCCAGCAGCCTAAGCTTGACCAGGGGGCGGCTCGAAAAACTGTTTTTT. The chain recombines TRBV7-9 with TRBJ1-4; 8 bases align to TRBD1. The CDR3 length is 17 residues. Losses at the gene ends were 5 bases for V and 8 bases for J; bases not matched to a gene: 16. Germline-derived CDR1 and CDR2 are SEHNR and FQNEAQ (reference sequence).

The genes are TRBV6-1 and TRBJ2-3, with unresolved D. Germline loops: CDR1 MNHNS, CDR2 SASEGT. Trimming left V 3 bases short and J 2 bases short, with 9 bases between. The CDR3 extends over 14 amino acids. The CDR3 nucleotides are TGTGCCAGCAGTGACGTGGACCCCACAGATACGCAGTATTTT. Its translation is CASSDVDPTDTQYF.

This clonotype was seen more than once but under ten times. The chain uses TRBV27 and TRBJ2-1; a weak D match, TRBD1 (6 bases). CDR1 is MNHEY and CDR2 is SMNVEV in the germline V gene (reference sequence). The CDR3 is 14 amino acids. V was trimmed by 8 bases and J by 4 bases, leaving 15 bases between them. The DNA for the CDR3 is TGTGCCAGCTCCGAAGGGACATTTTACAATGAGCAGTTCTTC. Residues: CASSEGTFYNEQFF.

CDR3 region: CAISESDRGAYEQYF. The CDR3 DNA is TGTGCCATCAGTGAGTCGGACAGGGGCGCCTACGAGCAGTACTTC. V usage is TRBV10-3 and J usage is TRBJ2-7; 9 bases map to TRBD1. Germline loops: CDR1 ENHRY, CDR2 SYGVKD. After removal of 0 bases from V and 2 bases from J, the junction contained 2 bases not matched to a gene. The CDR3 spans 15 residues.

This clonotype has just a few counts. The chain combines TRBV28 with TRBJ2-7, with 9 bases matching TRBD2. CDR3 size: 13 residues. CDR1 MDHEN and CDR2 SYDVKM come from the germline V gene. V shed 10 bases and J 3 bases; nucleotides not matched to a gene: 7. CDR3 residues: CATLEAGGYEQYV. The CDR3 nucleotides are TGTGCCACCCTAGAAGCGGGGGGCTACGAGCAGTACGTC.

This clonotype has just a few counts. The CDR3 spells CASSLDRGRHPANTGELFF. The CDR3 nucleotides are TGTGCCAGCAGCTTGGACAGGGGGCGGCACCCTGCGAACACCGGGGAGCTGTTTTTT. The chain joins TRBV7-9 to TRBJ2-2, with 11 bases fitting TRBD1. V was pared by 3 bases and J by 0 bases, with 9 bases of the junction left unmatched. Germline loops: CDR1 SEHNR, CDR2 FQNEAQ (reference sequence). CDR3 length: 19 residues.

The J gene is TRBJ1-4, the V gene TRBV3-1; the D gene is possibly TRBD1 (5 bases). V shed 0 bases and J shed 5 bases, with 19 bases lying between them. From germline, CDR1 is LGHDT and CDR2 YNNKEL (reference sequence). This CDR3 is built from 18 residues. CDR3 protein: CASSQDVRGPLGNEKLFF. The CDR3 DNA is TGTGCCAGCAGCCAAGATGTAAGGGGACCCCTAGGAAATGAAAAACTGTTTTTT.

This chain links TRBV11-3 with TRBJ2-3; D unclear. CDR1 and CDR2 from the germline V gene are SGHNT and YENEEA. This CDR3 contains 13 residues. Trimming left V 0 bases short and J 6 bases short, with 7 bases between. The CDR3, as DNA: TGTGCCAGCAGCTTAGATCGAAGGGATACGCAGTATTTT. Amino acid sequence: CASSLDRRDTQYF. The variable domain in full, with the rest retrieved from reference TRBV11-3 and TRBJ2-3, is EAGVVQSPRYKIIEKKQPVAFWCNPISGHNTLYWYLQNLGQGPELLIRYENEEAVDDSQLPKDRFSAERLKGVDSTLKIQPAELGDSAVYLCASSLDRRDTQYFGPGTRLTVL.

The genes are TRBV11-2 and TRBJ2-5; D uncertain. The germline V gene has CDR1 SGHAT and CDR2 FQNNGV. V lost 5 bases to trimming and J lost 4 bases, with 17 bases between them. CDR3 length equals 15 residues. The CDR3 DNA is TGTGCCAGCAGCCCTACCTTCGGATGGGGAGAGACCCAGTACTTC. Translation gives CASSPTFGWGETQYF. The full variable domain, rest sourced from reference TRBV11-2 and TRBJ2-5, is EAGVAQSPRYKIIEKRQSVAFWCNPISGHATLYWYQQILGQGPKLLIQFQNNGVVDDSQLPKDRFSAERLKGVDSTLKIQPAKLEDSAVYLCASSPTFGWGETQYFGPGTRLLVL.

The chain links TRBV20-1 to TRBJ2-1; a possible D gene is TRBD1 (5 bases). The germline V gene has CDR1 DFQATT and CDR2 SNEGSKA (reference sequence). CDR3 length equals 19 residues. V was shortened by 6 bases and J by 0 bases, with 27 bases between the two germline ends. Written as DNA, the CDR3 is TGCAGTGCCGTATTATTTGGACACTCCTCCCGGAGCTCCTACAATGAGCAGTTCTTC. This sequence encodes CSAVLFGHSSRSSYNEQFF.

This clonotype showed up just a few times. This chain connects TRBV7-9 to TRBJ2-1; TRBD1 is a possible D gene (6 bases). This CDR3 region has 15 residues. Germline V gene sequence: CDR1 SEHNR, CDR2 FQNEAQ (reference sequence). Trimming took off 10 bases at V and 5 bases at J, with 21 bases between the two ends. The CDR3 sequence is CATTVAGANHNEQFF. The DNA of the CDR3 is TGTGCCACCACCGTGGCAGGGGCTAACCACAATGAGCAGTTCTTC.

The chain uses TRBV11-2 and TRBJ1-6, with D uncertain. This CDR3 contains 14 residues. Trimming pared 2 bases from V and 6 bases from J, leaving 8 bases between. Germline V gene sequence: CDR1 SGHAT, CDR2 FQNNGV. CDR3: CASSLPGRNSPLHF. For the CDR3, the DNA is TGTGCCAGCAGCTTACCAGGACGTAATTCACCCCTCCACTTT.